One and the same sample provided the 25 T cell receptor beta chains below, sequenced in a study of blood T cells in healthy people across ages. Then a second PCR, running roughly 7 to 11 cycles, was carried out with a sample-barcoded 5' primer and a J-beta primer mix. TCRdb recomputed calls from the 5' RACE reads with MiXCR, one row per CDR3 protein. The data show around 900,000 distinct CDR3 sequences, 51% seen once. Sequences were obtained from blood. Every receptor here comes from a woman aged 55-70 years in good health.

This clonotype was seen just once. The rearrangement joins TRBV6-1 to TRBJ2-3; D is unclear. Between the trimmed V and J ends, which lost 7 bases and 4 bases, there was a span of 9 bases. The CDR3 loop spans 12 amino acids. Germline CDR1 and CDR2: MNHNS and SASEGT. In DNA, the CDR3 is TGTGCCAGCAAACCGGGCCCAGATACGCAGTATTTT. It specifies CASKPGPDTQYF.

The chain joins TRBV7-2 to TRBJ1-2, with a weak D call TRBD1 (6 bases). CDR1 SGHTA and CDR2 FQGNSA come from the germline V gene. This CDR3 region has 14 residues. Trimming stripped 1 base from V and 7 bases from J, with 13 bases between. This CDR3 is CASSLGQESPGYTF. The CDR3 DNA sequence: TGTGCCAGCAGCTTAGGACAGGAAAGCCCTGGCTACACCTTC.

The table lists this clonotype with a few counts. CDR3 in amino acids: CASSLSPVYGRSNYGYTF. In DNA, the CDR3 is TGTGCCAGCAGTTTATCCCCGGTGTATGGCAGGAGTAACTATGGCTACACCTTC. The genes are TRBV28 and TRBJ1-2; no firm D call. CDR1 MDHEN and CDR2 SYDVKM come from the germline V gene. The CDR3 sequence is 18 residues long. Trimming shortened V by 1 base and J by 1 base, and 19 bases separated the two germline ends.

In its sample, this clonotype was seen a few times. V and J are TRBV10-3 and TRBJ2-5; D is uncertain. The CDR3 is made up of 14 amino acids. Per germline, CDR1 ENHRY and CDR2 SYGVKD. Trimming took 5 bases from V and 5 from J, leaving 15 bases between them. The CDR3 DNA sequence: TGTGCCATCAGTACCGACCAAAATAGGGAGACCCAGTACTTC. Translation gives CAISTDQNRETQYF.

This clonotype was seen more than once but under ten times. J is TRBJ2-1 and V is TRBV4-3, with TRBD1 identical over 9 bases. The CDR3 has 14 amino acids. Trimming at V came to 3 bases and at J to 7 bases, leaving 4 bases not matched to a gene. CDR1 and CDR2 (germline): LGHNA, YSLEER. The chain's CDR3 is CASSQTGGRNEQFF. CDR3 sequence (DNA): TGCGCCAGCAGCCAGACAGGGGGGAGGAATGAGCAGTTCTTC.

This clonotype was seen more than once but under ten times. The chain employs TRBV20-1 and TRBJ2-3, with D perhaps matching TRBD1 (5 bases). Germline V gives CDR1 DFQATT, CDR2 SNEGSKA (reference sequence). V was trimmed by 0 bases and J by 2 bases, leaving 12 bases between them. The CDR3 totals 15 residues. The CDR3 region is CSARDGRTPTDTQYF. Here the CDR3 DNA reads TGCAGTGCTAGAGATGGTAGGACACCCACAGATACGCAGTATTTT.

This clonotype has just one count. The V and J genes are TRBV12-3 or TRBV12-4 and TRBJ2-6; 9 bases align to TRBD1. This CDR3 region has 15 residues. The junction had 10 bases not matched to a gene; V was cut back by 6 bases and J by 10 bases. CDR3 protein: CASSTGTGIKNVLTF. The DNA of the CDR3 is TGTGCCAGCAGCACCGGGACAGGGATAAAAAACGTCCTGACTTTC.

This clonotype was recorded a few times. This chain uses TRBV7-2 with TRBJ2-3, with no clear D. V shed 4 bases and J shed 13 bases, with 24 bases lying between them. The CDR3 is made up of 15 amino acids. Germline CDR1 reads SGHTA; CDR2 reads FQGNSA. The CDR3: CASSSYAAPPQEEYF. The CDR3 coding sequence is TGTGCCAGCAGCTCCTATGCCGCCCCCCCTCAAGAGGAGTATTTT. Complete variable domain (other parts from reference TRBV7-2 and TRBJ2-3): GAGVSQSPSNKVTEKGKDVELRCDPISGHTALYWYRQSLGQGLEFLIYFQGNSAPDKSGLPSDRFSAERTGGSVSTLTIQRTQQEDSAVYLCASSSYAAPPQEEYFGPGTRLTVL.

This clonotype came up a few times. V usage is TRBV25-1 and J usage is TRBJ2-7; 9 positions agree with TRBD1. This CDR3 comprises 15 residues. The V and J ends lost 3 bases and 7 bases, in that order; junction bases with no gene match: 10. The germline gives CDR1 MGHDK, CDR2 SYGVNS. The CDR3 nucleotides are TGTGCCAGCAGTGACCTCGGGACAGGGTCAGGGGAGCAGTACTTC. Translation: CASSDLGTGSGEQYF.

A few counts support this clonotype. The chain couples TRBV6-1 to TRBJ1-5; D unresolved. Trimming shortened V by 3 bases and J by 6 bases, and 9 bases separated the two germline ends. Germline V gene lookup returns CDR1 MNHNS and CDR2 SASEGT. This CDR3 contains 13 residues. As DNA, the CDR3 is TGTGCCAGCAGTGAGCGAGGGTTTCAGCCCCAGCATTTT. This sequence encodes CASSERGFQPQHF.

This clonotype was seen a single time. The genes are TRBV4-1 and TRBJ2-5; 10 bases are shared with TRBD2. The V and J ends lost 6 bases and 5 bases, in that order; junction bases with no gene match: 6. Germline values: CDR1 MGHRA, CDR2 YSYEKL. The CDR3 is 14 amino acids. CDR3 coding DNA: TGCGCCAGCAGTAGCGGGAGGACGGTGGAGACCCAGTACTTC. Its protein product is CASSSGRTVETQYF.

With regard to this clonotype: An end of the junction does not agree with germline; a read error may underlie this. The V gene is TRBV11-2, the J gene TRBJ2-1; D gene unclear. This CDR3 is 14 amino acids long. Per germline, CDR1 SGHAT and CDR2 FQNNGV. CDR3 DNA sequence: TGTGCCAGTAGCTTAGCCGGTCGTCAAAATGAGCAGTTCTTC. Its translation is CASSLAGRQNEQFF.

The V gene is TRBV21-1, the J gene TRBJ2-7; the table gives TRBD1 as D, unverified against the DNA. TRBV21-1 is a documented pseudogene. The CDR3 length is 11 residues. CDR3 DNA: TGTGCCTACCCACAGGGACTCCTCCAGTACTTC. Protein sequence: CAYPQGLLQYF.

The chain has TRBV5-6 and TRBJ2-7, with 8 bases fitting TRBD2. This CDR3 region has 16 residues. Trimming removed 1 base from V and 3 bases from J; junction bases left unmatched: 9. The germline V gene encodes CDR1 SGHDT and CDR2 YYEEEE. In DNA form, the CDR3 reads TGTGCCAGCAGCTTGTATCAAGCGGGAGTTATCTACGAGCAGTACTTC. Its translation: CASSLYQAGVIYEQYF.

The chain is built from TRBV9 and TRBJ2-7; 9 bases align to TRBD1. The CDR3 spans 15 residues. CDR1 is SGDLS and CDR2 is YYNGEE in the germline V gene. Losses at the gene ends were 0 bases for V and 3 bases for J; bases not matched to a gene: 4. This CDR3 is CASSVVPDRGYEQYF. The CDR3 bases are TGTGCCAGCAGCGTAGTCCCGGACAGGGGCTACGAGCAGTACTTC. Using reference TRBV9 and TRBJ2-7 for the parts outside the CDR3, the full variable domain is DSGVTQTPKHLITATGQRVTLRCSPRSGDLSVYWYQQSLDQGLQFLIQYYNGEERAKGNILERFSAQQFPDLHSELNLSSLELGDSALYFCASSVVPDRGYEQYFGPGTRLTVT.

The chain uses TRBV10-3 and TRBJ1-2; 9 bases agree with TRBD1. The V gene's germline CDR1 is ENHRY and CDR2 SYGVKD. J lost 6 bases, V lost 2 bases, and 7 bases had no gene match. The CDR3 is made up of 15 amino acids. The DNA of the CDR3 is TGTGCCATCAGTGAGGGGACAGGGCATGGGGATGGCTACACCTTC. Its protein is CAISEGTGHGDGYTF.

The CDR3 nucleotides are TGTGCCAGCAGTTCTGGGAACATTCAGTACTTC. Its translation is CASSSGNIQYF. The chain combines TRBV12-3 or TRBV12-4 with TRBJ2-4; D call uncertain. CDR3 length: 11 residues. Trimming shortened V by 4 bases and J by 7 bases, and 5 bases separated the two germline ends.

The J gene is TRBJ2-3, the V gene TRBV20-1, with 11 bases fitting TRBD1. Germline assignment: CDR1 DFQATT and CDR2 SNEGSKA (reference sequence). V dropped 6 bases and J dropped 2; count of bases not matched to a gene: 4. The CDR3 is 14 residues long. The CDR3 DNA reads as TGCAGTGCAAGGACAGGGGGCCCCACAGATACGCAGTATTTT. Translation: CSARTGGPTDTQYF.

The V call is TRBV7-2, the J call TRBJ2-5; D is ambiguous. Trimming took off 5 bases at V and 5 bases at J, with 12 bases between the two ends. CDR1 is SGHTA and CDR2 is FQGNSA in the germline V gene. The CDR3 contains 13 residues. CDR3 DNA: TGTGCCAGCAGCCTTACTAACCTCGAGACCCAGTACTTC. This gives the protein CASSLTNLETQYF. The full variable domain, in which reference TRBV7-2 and TRBJ2-5 provide the parts outside the CDR3, is GAGVSQSPSNKVTEKGKDVELRCDPISGHTALYWYRQSLGQGLEFLIYFQGNSAPDKSGLPSDRFSAERTGGSVSTLTIQRTQQEDSAVYLCASSLTNLETQYFGPGTRLLVL.

The chain carries TRBV7-8 and TRBJ2-4, with 8 bases aligning to TRBD1. The CDR3 length is 16 residues. Germline V gene lookup returns CDR1 SGHVS and CDR2 FQNEAQ. V shed 5 bases and J 7 bases; nucleotides not matched to a gene: 13. CDR3 sequence (DNA): TGTGCCAGCAGCCCCCGCAGGGGGCTGGGTAATAACATTCAGTACTTC. This translates into CASSPRRGLGNNIQYF. The complete variable domain, with remaining parts taken from reference TRBV7-8 and TRBJ2-4, reads GAGVSQSPRYKVAKRGQDVALRCDPISGHVSLFWYQQALGQGPEFLTYFQNEAQLDKSGLPSDRFFAERPEGSVSTLKIQRTQQEDSAVYLCASSPRRGLGNNIQYFGAGTRLSVL.

This clonotype showed up just a few times. The rearrangement joins TRBV29-1 to TRBJ2-3; D ambiguous. The V end was cut by 4 bases, the J end by 0 bases, with 8 bases between. This CDR3 has 13 residues. The germline V gene has CDR1 SQVTM and CDR2 ANQGSEA. CDR3 protein: CSVVPTSTDTQYF. The CDR3 DNA reads as TGCAGCGTTGTTCCGACCAGCACAGATACGCAGTATTTT.

This chain joins TRBV18 and TRBJ1-2; D is undetermined. Per germline, CDR1 KGHSH and CDR2 LQKENI. The V end lost 3 bases, the J end lost 0 bases, and 8 bases lay between the germline ends. This CDR3 comprises 14 residues. The CDR3 DNA reads TGTGCCAGCTCACCTTCTACAGCTAACTATGGCTACACCTTC. Encoded protein: CASSPSTANYGYTF. The entire variable domain, with the rest obtained from reference TRBV18 and TRBJ1-2, is as follows: NAGVMQNPRHLVRRRGQEARLRCSPMKGHSHVYWYRQLPEEGLKFMVYLQKENIIDESGMPKERFSAEFPKEGPSILRIQQVVRGDSAAYFCASSPSTANYGYTFGSGTRLTVV.

The CDR3 region is CASSLSTGLPQETQYF. Written as DNA, the CDR3 is TGTGCCAGCAGCCTCTCCACGGGACTGCCTCAAGAGACCCAGTACTTC. J is TRBJ2-5 and V is TRBV12-3 or TRBV12-4, with D tentatively TRBD2 (6 bases). The V gene lost 6 bases and the J gene lost 2 bases, with 19 bases spanning the gap. CDR3 length: 16 residues.

This clonotype was recorded at least ten times. This chain links TRBV29-1 with TRBJ1-1; 7 bases fit TRBD1. V lost 4 bases, J lost 3 bases, and 5 bases stayed unmatched. CDR3 length: 13 amino acids. The germline V gene encodes CDR1 SQVTM and CDR2 ANQGSEA. The CDR3 loop is CSVVRDRDTEAFF. CDR3 DNA: TGCAGCGTTGTCCGGGACAGAGACACTGAAGCTTTCTTT.

This clonotype was picked up one time. The chain carries TRBV7-2 and TRBJ2-2; no clear D. Between the trimmed V and J ends, which lost 7 bases and 4 bases, there was a span of 13 bases. Germline CDR1 and CDR2: SGHTA and FQGNSA. This CDR3 has 14 amino acids. The CDR3 DNA reads TGTGCCAGCACCCAGAACTCCCGCACCGGGGAGCTGTTTTTT. Translation gives CASTQNSRTGELFF.